The rows below give T cell receptor beta chains drawn from one sample of a study of OX40 agonist ivuxolimab in advanced cancers. Sequencing was performed with immunoSEQ multiplex PCR; in TCRdb, only in-frame clones are kept and a portion is missing. The sample contains 42,000 or so clones, about 89% of which appear only once. The sequencing here drew on CD4+ or CD8+ T cells sorted from blood, taken in a trial of the OX40 agonist ivuxolimab. The receptors were gathered from an adult with an advanced solid tumor such as melanoma, head and neck, liver or kidney cancer. Each CDR3 is given with its conserved first and last residue. A D gene is named only where the DNA matches it firmly. Only some rows state a clone size, as once, few, many or a class for expanded clones.

TRBV7-2	TRBJ2-1	.	.	TGTGCCAGCAGCTTAGGGGCCCGAGGGGCCCGAGACAATGAGCAGTTCTTC	CASSLGARGARDNEQFF
TRBV5-6	TRBJ1-1	.	TRBD1	TGTGCCAGCAGCTTGACAGGGGGGCTGAACACTGAAGCTTTCTTT	CASSLTGGLNTEAFF
TRBV2	TRBJ2-7	.	TRBD2	TGTGCCAGCATCCGGGGGGGAGAAGGCGAGCAGTACTTC	CASIRGGEGEQYF
TRBV6-5	TRBJ2-1	.	TRBD2	TGTGCCAGCACTCGAGCGGGGGGGCCGTCCAATGAGCAGTTCTTC	CASTRAGGPSNEQFF
TRBV2	TRBJ2-5	.	.	TGTGCCAGCAGTGGTAAAGGGGGGGCCCAAGAGACCCAGTACTTC	CASSGKGGAQETQYF
TRBV4-2	TRBJ1-6	once	.	TGTGCCAGCAGCCAAGATAGGCAGGGAGGTTCACCCCTCCACTTT	CASSQDRQGGSPLHF
TRBV18	TRBJ1-1	once	.	TGTGCCAGCTCACCAGGCAGACAACTGAACACTGAAGCTTTCTTT	CASSPGRQLNTEAFF
TRBV9	TRBJ1-2	.	.	TGTGCCAGCAGCGCGGGACCGAGCTATGGCTACACCTTC	CASSAGPSYGYTF
TRBV9	TRBJ2-1	.	.	TGTGCCAGCAGCTCTCGGGGGACTGACAATGAGCAGTTCTTC	CASSSRGTDNEQFF
TRBV11-1	TRBJ2-5	.	.	TGTGCCAGCAGCTTAATGGGTACGGGTGGAGAGACCCAGTACTTC	CASSLMGTGGETQYF
TRBV30	TRBJ1-2	.	.	TGTGCCTGGAGTAAGCCCCTCGACGCAGCCTTC	CAWSKPLDAAF
TRBV7-9	TRBJ1-1	.	.	TGTGCCAGCAGCCAGAACAGGGAGAACACTGAAGCTTTCTTT	CASSQNRENTEAFF
TRBV5-1	TRBJ1-1	few	.	TGCGCCAGCAGCGGGAAAGGAGGTGAAGCTTTCTTT	CASSGKGGEAFF
TRBV28	TRBJ1-5	.	TRBD1	TGTGCCAGCAATCCATCCGGGACAGGGTTTCCGAGTAGTCAGCCCCAGCATTTT	CASNPSGTGFPSSQPQHF
TRBV7-9	TRBJ2-7	.	.	TGTGCCAGCAGCACCCGACAGAGCTCCTACGAGCAGTACTTC	CASSTRQSSYEQYF
TRBV5-4	TRBJ2-5	.	TRBD1	TGTGCCAGCAGCATAGGGACAGGGGGCCGTTTGGCCCAGTACTTC	CASSIGTGGRLAQYF
TRBV18	TRBJ2-7	.	.	TGTGCCAGCTCACGTCCAGGGATCTCCTACGAGCAGTACTTC	CASSRPGISYEQYF
TRBV11-3	TRBJ2-5	.	.	TGTGCCAGCAGCTTGGGGGGCCGAGAGACCCAGTACTTC	CASSLGGRETQYF
TRBV7-9	TRBJ2-1	.	.	TGTGCCAGCAGCCCGTCGGGTGGGAATGAGCAGTTCTTC	CASSPSGGNEQFF
TRBV27	TRBJ2-1	.	.	TGTGCCAGCAGTCCGAAGGGTTGGGGGCGCGGTAACTACAATGAGCAGTTCTTC	CASSPKGWGRGNYNEQFF
TRBV2	TRBJ1-2	.	.	TGTGCCAGCAGTGCCCGGTGGTCGGACTATGGCTACACCTTC	CASSARWSDYGYTF
TRBV25-1	TRBJ2-3	.	.	TGTGCCAGCAGTGAACCAGGGCTGGATACGCAGTATTTT	CASSEPGLDTQYF
TRBV19	TRBJ1-5	.	.	TGTGCCAGTAGTATAGGTCGGTGGTCAGGGGAGGACCAGCCCCAGCATTTT	CASSIGRWSGEDQPQHF
TRBV7-2	TRBJ2-3	.	.	TGTGCCAGCAGCTTAATGGAAACAGATACGCAGTATTTT	CASSLMETDTQYF
TRBV15	TRBJ2-7	.	.	TGTGCCACCAGCAGAGATCCGGGCTACGAGCAGTACTTC	CATSRDPGYEQYF
TRBV7-2	TRBJ2-7	once	.	TGTGCCAGCAGCCGATCGTGGGTAGGATCCTACGAGCAGTACTTC	CASSRSWVGSYEQYF
TRBV15	TRBJ2-7	.	TRBD1	TGTGCCACCAGGGGGGACAGGACATCCTACGAGCAGTACTTC	CATRGDRTSYEQYF
TRBV7-2	TRBJ1-2	once	.	TGTGCCAGCAGCTTCTTGACAGATGGCTACACCTTC	CASSFLTDGYTF
TRBV29-1	TRBJ1-1	.	TRBD1	TGCAGCGTGGCAGAGGGACAGGCGGCTTTCTTT	CSVAEGQAAFF
TRBV5-6	TRBJ1-1	.	.	TGTGCCAGCAGCTTGGGAGATCTGGGGACTGAAGCTTTCTTT	CASSLGDLGTEAFF
TRBV7-9	TRBJ2-7	.	.	TGTGCCAGCAGCGGCAGGGACTACGAGCAGTACTTC	CASSGRDYEQYF